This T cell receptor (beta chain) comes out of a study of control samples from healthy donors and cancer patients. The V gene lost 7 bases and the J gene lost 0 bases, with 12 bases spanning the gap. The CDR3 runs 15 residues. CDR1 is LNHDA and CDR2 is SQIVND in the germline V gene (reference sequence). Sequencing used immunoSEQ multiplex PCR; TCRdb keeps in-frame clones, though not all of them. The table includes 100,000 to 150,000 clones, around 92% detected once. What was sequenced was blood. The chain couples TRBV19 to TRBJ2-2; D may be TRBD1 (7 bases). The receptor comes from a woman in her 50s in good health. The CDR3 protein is CASTSGGSNTGELFF. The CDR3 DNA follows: TGTGCCAGTACGTCAGGGGGGTCGAACACCGGGGAGCTGTTTTTT.